Shown below are 32 T cell receptor beta chains from a single sample sequenced in a study of blood T cells in healthy people across ages. A sample-barcoded 5' primer and a J-beta primer mix were used in a second PCR of roughly 7 to 11 cycles. From the 5' RACE reads, TCRdb called clonotypes with MiXCR, one entry per CDR3 protein. The repertoire has roughly 800,000 distinct CDR3 sequences, roughly 50% of them found once; the top ten carry approximately 40%. The sample taken for sequencing was blood. The receptors were gathered from a man older than 75 in good health.

This chain connects TRBV27 to TRBJ1-4; no reliable D call. Germline CDR1 reads MNHEY; CDR2 reads SMNVEV (reference sequence). The CDR3 covers 15 residues. Deletions cut 5 bases from V and 8 bases from J, with 18 bases between. The CDR3 loop is CASSPGRVAAEKLFF. The DNA for the CDR3 is TGTGCCAGCAGTCCTGGGAGGGTAGCGGCCGAAAAACTGTTTTTT.

This clonotype was found once. CDR3 protein: CASSADGGYNEQFF. As DNA, the CDR3 is TGTGCCAGCAGCGCCGATGGGGGCTACAATGAGCAGTTCTTC. The rearrangement links TRBV7-3 to TRBJ2-1; D possibly matches TRBD1 or TRBD2 (5 bases each). The CDR3 spans 14 residues. Looked up from germline, CDR1 is SGHTA and CDR2 is FQGTGA. V was cut by 5 bases and J by 3 bases, with 11 bases left in between.

The chain employs TRBV7-2 and TRBJ2-7, with D possibly TRBD2 on 5 matching bases. There are 14 residues in the CDR3. Germline lookup yields CDR1 SGHTA and CDR2 FQGNSA. Trimming took off 1 base at V and 2 bases at J, with 9 bases between the two ends. The CDR3 nucleotides are TGTGCCAGCAGCTTAGGGGAGCGGACCTACGAGCAGTACTTC. Translation: CASSLGERTYEQYF.

This sequence joins TRBV10-2 and TRBJ2-7, with TRBD2 identical over 7 bases. Unmatched junction bases numbered 9, after V lost 6 bases and J lost 4 bases. Germline V gives CDR1 WSHSY, CDR2 SAAADI. The CDR3 has 14 residues. The DNA of the CDR3 is TGCGCCAGCAGGGATACGGGGGGAGGATACGAGCAGTACTTC. Its protein product is CASRDTGGGYEQYF.

This chain uses TRBV25-1 with TRBJ2-5; no reliable D call. CDR3 length: 16 residues. Trimming shortened V by 5 bases and J by 1 base, and 17 bases separated the two germline ends. The germline CDR1 and CDR2 sequences are MGHDK and SYGVNS. In DNA, the CDR3 is TGTGCCAGCAGTTTGTCGGAAGTAGCCCTCCAAGAGACCCAGTACTTC. The encoded protein is CASSLSEVALQETQYF.

This clonotype came up a few times. This CDR3 is CSVEGTGGHSGANVLTF. The CDR3 DNA sequence: TGCAGCGTTGAAGGGACAGGGGGGCACTCTGGGGCCAACGTCCTGACTTTC. V usage is TRBV29-1 and J usage is TRBJ2-6; 10 bases fit TRBD1. The CDR3 is 17 residues long. The V segment lost 1 base and the J segment 0 bases; nucleotides outside the gene matches: 3. Germline assignment: CDR1 SQVTM and CDR2 ANQGSEA. The whole variable domain, remainder taken from reference TRBV29-1 and TRBJ2-6, is SAVISQKPSRDICQRGTSLTIQCQVDSQVTMMFWYRQQPGQSLTLIATANQGSEATYESGFVIDKFPISRPNLTFSTLTVSNMSPEDSSIYLCSVEGTGGHSGANVLTFGAGSRLTVL.

This clonotype was seen only a few times. The chain has TRBV20-1 and TRBJ2-2; TRBD2 is a possible D gene (5 bases). Germline CDR1 reads DFQATT; CDR2 reads SNEGSKA (reference sequence). Trimming cost V 8 bases and J 5 bases, with 15 bases left between them. The CDR3 is made up of 13 amino acids. The CDR3: CSTTRPQTGELFF. The DNA for the CDR3 is TGCAGTACCACTAGGCCCCAGACCGGGGAGCTGTTTTTT.

CDR3 loop: CASGRDSGTYTEAFF. As DNA, the CDR3 is TGCGCCAGCGGCAGGGACTCTGGAACTTACACTGAAGCTTTCTTT. The chain couples TRBV5-1 to TRBJ1-1, with D possibly matching TRBD1 (5 bases). Germline CDR1 SGHRS, CDR2 YFSETQ. The CDR3 is 15 amino acids. Trimming took 7 bases from V and 3 from J, leaving 19 bases between them.

This clonotype showed up just a few times. The V and J genes are TRBV29-1 and TRBJ2-7, with D perhaps TRBD2 (6 bases). The CDR3 totals 12 residues. The germline gives CDR1 SQVTM, CDR2 ANQGSEA. V lost 7 bases to trimming and J lost 3 bases, with 13 bases between them. CDR3 sequence (DNA): TGCAGCGGGGGGGACGGGCACTACGAGCAGTACTTC. This codes for CSGGDGHYEQYF.

This chain connects TRBV10-1 to TRBJ1-4; a possible D gene is TRBD1 (5 bases). The CDR3 is 16 amino acids. Germline loops: CDR1 WNHNN, CDR2 SYGVQD (reference sequence). Deletions cut 5 bases from V and 0 bases from J, with 13 bases between. CDR3: CASSPGPRATNEKLFF. The CDR3 nucleotides read TGCGCCAGCAGTCCGGGACCTAGGGCAACTAATGAAAAACTGTTTTTT.

This clonotype has a handful of counts. The chain recombines TRBV20-1 with TRBJ2-3, with D perhaps matching TRBD2 (5 bases). From germline, CDR1 is DFQATT and CDR2 SNEGSKA (reference sequence). V was shortened by 0 bases and J by 3 bases, with 16 bases between the two germline ends. The CDR3 is 16 residues long. As DNA, the CDR3 is TGCAGTGCTAGAGATCCCCGGGCGACGGGAACAGATACGCAGTATTTT. Translating it yields CSARDPRATGTDTQYF.

As for this clonotype: A read error may account for a junction end that differs from germline. CDR3 region: CRASSRTYEQYF. The CDR3 DNA sequence: TGCAGGGCTAGTTCTAGAACCTACGAGCAGTACTTC. This chain uses TRBV20-1 with TRBJ2-7, with D hard to call. Germline V gene data show CDR1 as DFQATT and CDR2 as SNEGSKA (reference sequence). The CDR3 extends over 12 amino acids.

This chain links TRBV4-2 with TRBJ1-6; a weak D match, TRBD1 (5 bases). Deletions cut 4 bases from V and 11 bases from J, with 12 bases between. This CDR3 contains 13 residues. The V gene's germline CDR1 is LGHNA and CDR2 YNFKEQ. CDR3 sequence reads: CASSPGTEPPLHF. The CDR3 bases are TGTGCCAGCAGCCCGGGGACCGAACCACCCCTCCACTTT.

This clonotype was seen only a few times. The V gene is TRBV4-1, the J gene TRBJ2-3; D unresolved. Germline-derived CDR1 and CDR2 are MGHRA and YSYEKL. V was shortened by 4 bases and J by 14 bases, with 28 bases between the two germline ends. There are 16 residues in the CDR3. CDR3 sequence reads: CASSPKEYSAQRYAYF. The CDR3 region has the DNA TGCGCCAGCAGCCCAAAGGAATACAGCGCTCAGAGATACGCGTATTTT.

The chain links TRBV20-1 to TRBJ1-2; D is undetermined. Germline CDR1 reads DFQATT; CDR2 reads SNEGSKA (reference sequence). Trimming pared 0 bases from V and 3 bases from J, leaving 17 bases between. The CDR3 extends over 16 amino acids. Here the CDR3 DNA reads TGCAGTGCTAGAGATTCCGTTGCGGGTAGATACTATGGCTACACCTTC. Encoded protein: CSARDSVAGRYYGYTF.

This clonotype has only a few counts. The chain links TRBV7-2 to TRBJ2-3; 7 bases align to TRBD2. The ends lost 5 bases at V and 14 bases at J; junction bases unmatched: 22. Germline values: CDR1 SGHTA, CDR2 FQGNSA. The CDR3 is 16 amino acids. The CDR3 region has the DNA TGTGCCAGCAGCCTGAGACAGTTGACTAGCTCCAGATACGCGTATTTT. It codes for CASSLRQLTSSRYAYF.

Only a few counts were recorded for this clonotype. The CDR3 protein is CSIRQGSYEQYF. DNA of the CDR3: TGCAGTATCCGCCAGGGCTCCTACGAGCAGTACTTC. The chain has TRBV29-1 and TRBJ2-7; TRBD1 might be the D (5 bases). The CDR3 covers 12 residues. Germline assignment: CDR1 SQVTM and CDR2 ANQGSEA.

In the case of this clonotype: The junction shows a germline mismatch at one end, possibly a read error. The chain employs TRBV11-1 and TRBJ2-5, with TRBD1 matching over 11 bases. This CDR3 comprises 14 residues. Germline CDR1 is SGHAT and CDR2 is FQDESV (reference sequence). CDR3 protein: CASSQRTGGREQYF. The DNA of the CDR3 is TGTGCCAGCAGCCAGCGGACAGGGGGCCGCGAGCAGTACTTT. The variable domain in full, completed from reference TRBV11-1 and TRBJ2-5, reads EAEVAQSPRYKITEKSQAVAFWCDPISGHATLYWYRQILGQGPELLVQFQDESVVDDSQLPKDRFSAERLKGVDSTLKIQPAELGDSAMYLCASSQRTGGREQYFGPGTRLLVL.

In this sample, this clonotype turned up a few times. The chain employs TRBV24-1 and TRBJ2-7; the D gene is possibly TRBD1 (5 bases). Germline CDR1 KGHDR, CDR2 SFDVKD. With 9 bases removed from V and 7 bases from J, the gap between germline ends came to 15 bases. This CDR3 is 12 amino acids long. The CDR3 here is CATGAGYNEQYF. The CDR3 DNA is TGTGCCACCGGGGCTGGCTACAATGAGCAGTACTTC.

DNA for the CDR3: TGTGCCAGCAGTCGTTCGGGCGGGAGTCCCTACGAGCAGTACTTC. Protein product: CASSRSGGSPYEQYF. This chain joins TRBV7-3 and TRBJ2-4; 7 bases fit TRBD2. The end of the DNA aligns better with TRBJ2-7, so the J call may be wrong. CDR1 and CDR2 (germline): SGHTA, FQGTGA. The CDR3 length is 15 residues.

The V and J genes are TRBV18 and TRBJ2-7; no firm D call. The CDR3 runs to 12 residues. CDR1 and CDR2 (germline): KGHSH, LQKENI. V was clipped by 3 bases and J by 7 bases, with 10 bases between them. CDR3 sequence: CASSPSQTEQYF. CDR3 in DNA: TGTGCCAGCTCACCCAGTCAGACAGAGCAGTACTTC.

V is TRBV27 and J is TRBJ2-7, with 11 bases aligning to TRBD1. The J call is in doubt because the DNA end fits TRBJ2-1 better. This CDR3 has 16 amino acids. Germline V lookup: CDR1 MNHEY, CDR2 SMNVEV (reference sequence). CDR3 amino acids: CASSPRPGQGAREQFF. CDR3 nucleotide sequence: TGTGCCAGCAGTCCCCGTCCAGGACAGGGGGCTAGGGAGCAGTTCTTC.

The chain's CDR3 is CASSDLTVHRYAYF. CDR3 coding DNA: TGTGCCAGCAGCGATCTGACGGTACACAGATACGCGTATTTT. The chain couples TRBV7-2 to TRBJ2-3; unclear D gene. Germline CDR1 and CDR2: SGHTA and FQGNSA. The length of the CDR3 is 14 residues. The ends were cut back, 5 bases at V and 14 bases at J, with 23 bases in the middle.

V usage is TRBV29-1 and J usage is TRBJ2-3, with D unclear. The CDR3 sequence is 12 residues long. The germline gives CDR1 SQVTM, CDR2 ANQGSEA. Trimming removed 3 bases from V and 2 bases from J, with 6 bases in between. CDR3 amino acids: CSVEHPTDTQYF. The CDR3 DNA is TGCAGCGTTGAGCATCCCACAGATACGCAGTATTTT.

CDR3 amino acids: CASRVEGTGDYNEQYF. Written as DNA, the CDR3 is TGTGCCAGCAGAGTGGAGGGGACAGGGGACTACAATGAGCAGTACTTC. The rearrangement links TRBV12-3 or TRBV12-4 to TRBJ2-1, with TRBD1 identical over 10 bases. The assigned J gene may be wrong: the sequence end matches TRBJ2-7 better. This CDR3 is built from 16 residues.

This clonotype was detected ten times or more. The chain has TRBV5-1 and TRBJ2-6; 7 bases fit TRBD1. The CDR3 has 15 amino acids. With V trimmed by 3 bases and J by 4 bases, 4 bases remained unmatched. The germline CDR1 and CDR2 sequences are SGHRS and YFSETQ. CDR3 nucleotides: TGCGCCAGCAGCTCAACAGGGGCCGGGGCCAACGTCCTGACTTTC. It codes for CASSSTGAGANVLTF.

This chain connects TRBV3-1 to TRBJ2-3; the match to TRBD2 covers 7 bases. The CDR3 contains 13 residues. With 5 bases clipped from V and 1 base from J, the junction kept 0 bases outside the gene matches. From germline, CDR1 is LGHDT and CDR2 YNNKEL (reference sequence). CDR3 sequence reads: CASSGRGTDTQYF. The CDR3 DNA follows: TGTGCCAGCAGCGGGAGGGGCACAGATACGCAGTATTTT.

The chain combines TRBV7-9 with TRBJ1-1; D is perhaps TRBD1 (5 bases). CDR1 and CDR2 (germline): SEHNR, FQNEAQ (reference sequence). The length of the CDR3 is 14 residues. Trimming removed 3 bases from V and 1 base from J, with 9 bases in between. The CDR3 reads CASSFKGTNTEAFF. In DNA form, the CDR3 reads TGTGCCAGCAGCTTTAAAGGGACGAACACTGAAGCTTTCTTT.

This chain uses TRBV12-5 with TRBJ2-3; the match to TRBD1 covers 7 bases. V lost 2 bases to trimming and J lost 14 bases; unmatched junction nucleotides: 10. CDR3 length: 13 residues. Germline CDR1 LGHNT, CDR2 FRNRAP. The CDR3 nucleotides read TGTGCTAGTGGTTTGCGGGACAGCAGATACGCGTATTTT. This translates into CASGLRDSRYAYF.

The chain combines TRBV7-3 with TRBJ2-1; 7 bases fit TRBD1. The CDR3 runs 16 residues. Germline trimming cut 3 bases from V and 6 bases from J; bases unmatched to any gene: 11. The V gene's germline CDR1 is SGHTA and CDR2 FQGTGA. The CDR3 DNA reads as TGTGCCAGCAGCTTCGCCGGGACAGCTATCCCCAATGAGCAGTTCTTC. It encodes CASSFAGTAIPNEQFF.

This clonotype has only a few counts. The V call is TRBV2, the J call TRBJ2-7, with no clear D. The CDR3 consists of 11 residues. V lost 3 bases and J lost 11, with 11 bases in between. The V gene's germline CDR1 is SNHLY and CDR2 FYNNEI. This CDR3 reads CASSDNTMEYF. DNA for the CDR3: TGTGCCAGCAGTGATAACACTATGGAGTACTTC.

This sequence joins TRBV5-6 and TRBJ1-1; TRBD1 might be the D (6 bases). Germline V gene lookup returns CDR1 SGHDT and CDR2 YYEEEE. Trimming took off 0 bases at V and 4 bases at J, with 13 bases between the two ends. The CDR3 has 15 residues. CDR3 sequence reads: CASSLGAGVSTEAFF. The CDR3 coding sequence is TGTGCCAGCAGCTTGGGGGCAGGGGTAAGCACTGAAGCTTTCTTT.